The 13 T cell receptor beta chains given below trace back to one sample, sequenced in a study of beta chain features in type 1 diabetes. Expressed TCRB transcripts were sequenced because the isolated RNA had all been reverse transcribed beforehand. The assay was immunoSEQ multiplex PCR, and TCRdb's table has in-frame clones only and misses some. The sample includes approximately 250,000 clones, 13% to 15% seen only once; the top ten take more than 0.02%. The sequenced sample consisted of naive CD4+ T cells from blood. All receptors derive from a woman aged 35 to 49 in good health.

The chain couples TRBV9 to TRBJ1-4; 8 bases map to TRBD1. This CDR3 region has 14 residues. Germline V gives CDR1 SGDLS, CDR2 YYNGEE. The ends lost 2 bases at V and 5 bases at J; junction bases unmatched: 2. The chain's CDR3 is CASSVRDRNEKLFF. DNA of the CDR3: TGTGCCAGCAGCGTCCGGGACAGGAATGAAAAACTGTTTTTT.

This clone was recorded a few times. This chain connects TRBV19 to TRBJ1-1; 9 bases align to TRBD1. CDR1 and CDR2 from the germline V gene are LNHDA and SQIVND (reference sequence). The CDR3 totals 13 residues. The trim removed 2 bases at V and 10 bases at J, leaving 5 bases unmatched. The CDR3 coding sequence is TGTGCCAGTAGTATACGGACAGGGGTTCCAGCTTTCTTT. Protein product: CASSIRTGVPAFF.

A few counts support this clone. J is TRBJ1-2 and V is TRBV5-1; 9 bases are a match to TRBD1. V gave up 4 bases and J gave up 2 bases; unmatched junction bases: 6. The V gene's germline CDR1 is SGHRS and CDR2 YFSETQ. The CDR3 totals 15 residues. This CDR3 is CASSTPGQGNYGYTF. The CDR3 DNA is TGCGCCAGCAGCACACCGGGACAGGGAAACTATGGCTACACCTTC.

The rearrangement links TRBV9 to TRBJ2-7; 7 positions agree with TRBD2. V shed 0 bases, J shed 6 bases, and the junction held 9 bases outside the gene matches. CDR1 is SGDLS and CDR2 is YYNGEE in the germline V gene. CDR3 length: 15 amino acids. CDR3 protein: CASSVALGGSSEQYF. As DNA, the CDR3 is TGTGCCAGCAGCGTAGCGTTGGGGGGGTCTAGCGAGCAGTACTTC.

This clone was picked up a small number of times. The chain recombines TRBV5-1 with TRBJ2-3, with 9 bases matching TRBD1. Germline lookup yields CDR1 SGHRS and CDR2 YFSETQ. V was pared by 1 base and J by 4 bases, with 4 bases of the junction left unmatched. CDR3 length equals 15 residues. CDR3 sequence reads: CASSLYRGLADTQYF. DNA of the CDR3: TGCGCCAGCAGCTTGTACAGGGGGCTTGCAGATACGCAGTATTTT.

Turning to this clone: The sample carries other DNA sequences with the same CDR3. V and J are TRBV18 and TRBJ2-3; 10 positions match TRBD2. CDR3 length: 15 residues. Germline assignment: CDR1 KGHSH and CDR2 LQKENI. The V gene end was trimmed by 3 bases and the J gene end by 2 bases; junction bases not matched to a gene: 2. The CDR3 sequence is CASSPLAGDTDTQYF. The CDR3, as DNA: TGTGCCAGCTCACCCCTAGCGGGGGACACAGATACGCAGTATTTT.

V gene TRBV9 combines with J gene TRBJ1-3; TRBD1 matches at 8 bases. J gave up 0 bases and V 4 bases, and 27 bases lay outside the gene matches. The CDR3 covers 23 residues. Germline CDR1 SGDLS, CDR2 YYNGEE. The CDR3 is CASSLRGPTPKGQGLSSGNTIYF. DNA of the CDR3: TGTGCCAGCAGCCTAAGAGGGCCCACGCCAAAAGGACAGGGTCTTAGCTCTGGAAACACCATATATTTT.

V and J are TRBV7-9 and TRBJ1-4, with 8 bases lining up with TRBD1. Trimming at V came to 4 bases and at J to 5 bases, leaving 3 bases not matched to a gene. In germline, CDR1 is SEHNR, CDR2 FQNEAQ (reference sequence). The CDR3 spans 14 residues. The CDR3 DNA sequence: TGTGCCAGCAGCTCTCAGGGGGCCAATGAAAAACTGTTTTTT. It specifies CASSSQGANEKLFF.

The chain combines TRBV2 with TRBJ2-3, with D possibly TRBD1 on 6 matching bases. Germline V gene sequence: CDR1 SNHLY, CDR2 FYNNEI. The CDR3 loop spans 17 amino acids. V gave up 2 bases and J gave up 2 bases, with 17 bases separating them. CDR3: CASSEWERKGVTDTQYF. Written as DNA, the CDR3 is TGTGCCAGCAGTGAATGGGAGCGCAAGGGGGTCACAGATACGCAGTATTTT.

The CDR3 region is CASSPTGDWQGVYGYTF. For the CDR3, the DNA is TGCGCCAGCAGCCCGACAGGGGATTGGCAGGGGGTCTATGGCTACACCTTC. This chain connects TRBV5-1 to TRBJ1-2; 8 positions agree with TRBD1. CDR3 length equals 17 residues. The germline V gene has CDR1 SGHRS and CDR2 YFSETQ. With 4 bases clipped from V and 4 bases from J, the junction kept 15 bases outside the gene matches.

This chain links TRBV6-5 with TRBJ2-5; 10 bases line up with TRBD2. The CDR3 extends over 16 amino acids. V lost 1 base to trimming and J lost 1 base; unmatched junction nucleotides: 3. Germline V CDR1 and CDR2: MNHEY, SVGAGI. The CDR3 nucleotides read TGTGCCAGCAGTTACTTTTCTAGCGGGGGCCAAGAGACCCAGTACTTC. Translation: CASSYFSSGGQETQYF.

This clone was seen a handful of times. This chain connects TRBV7-2 to TRBJ2-1, with D perhaps TRBD1 (5 bases). Germline V lookup: CDR1 SGHTA, CDR2 FQGNSA. The CDR3 extends over 15 amino acids. The V end lost 3 bases, the J end lost 0 bases, and 9 bases lay between the germline ends. CDR3 loop: CASSFRQGSYNEQFF. CDR3 bases: TGTGCCAGCAGCTTCCGGCAGGGCTCCTACAATGAGCAGTTCTTC.

Comment on this clone: A junction end diverges from the germline sequence, so it may reflect a read error. This sequence joins TRBV7-7 and TRBJ1-1; tentative D call: TRBD1 (6 bases). This CDR3 comprises 15 residues. Germline V gives CDR1 SSHAT, CDR2 FNYEAQ (reference sequence). For the CDR3, the DNA is TGTGCTAGCAGCACACGACAGGTCGGTATCCTTGAAGCTTTCTTT. As protein: CASSTRQVGILEAFF.